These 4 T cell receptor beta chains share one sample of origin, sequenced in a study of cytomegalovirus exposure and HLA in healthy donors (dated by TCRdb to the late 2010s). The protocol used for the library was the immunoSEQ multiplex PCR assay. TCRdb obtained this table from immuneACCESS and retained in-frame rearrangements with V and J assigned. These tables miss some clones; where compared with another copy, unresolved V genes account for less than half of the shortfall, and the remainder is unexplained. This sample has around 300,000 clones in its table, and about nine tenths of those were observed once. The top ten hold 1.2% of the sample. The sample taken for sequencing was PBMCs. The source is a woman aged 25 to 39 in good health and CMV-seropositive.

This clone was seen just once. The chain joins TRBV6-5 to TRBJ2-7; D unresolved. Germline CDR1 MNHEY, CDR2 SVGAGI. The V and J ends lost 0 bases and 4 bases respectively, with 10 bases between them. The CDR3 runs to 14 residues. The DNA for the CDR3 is TGTGCCAGCAGTTACTCGAAGGTGGGTTACGAGCAGTACTTC. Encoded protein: CASSYSKVGYEQYF.

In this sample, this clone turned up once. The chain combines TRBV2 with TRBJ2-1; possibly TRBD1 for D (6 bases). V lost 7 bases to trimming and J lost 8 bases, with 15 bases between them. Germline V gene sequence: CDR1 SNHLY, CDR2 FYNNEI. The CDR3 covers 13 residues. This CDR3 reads CASTRRGWDEQFF. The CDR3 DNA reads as TGTGCCAGCACTAGAAGGGGGTGGGATGAGCAGTTCTTC. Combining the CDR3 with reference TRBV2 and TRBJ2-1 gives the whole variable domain EPEVTQTPSHQVTQMGQEVILRCVPISNHLYFYWYRQILGQKVEFLVSFYNNEISEKSEIFDDQFSVERPDGSNFTLKIRSTKLEDSAMYFCASTRRGWDEQFFGPGTRLTVL.

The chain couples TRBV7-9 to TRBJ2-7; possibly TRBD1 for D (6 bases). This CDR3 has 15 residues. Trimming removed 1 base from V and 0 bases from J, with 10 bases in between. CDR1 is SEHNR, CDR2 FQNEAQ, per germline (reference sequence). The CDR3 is CASSLVLDSSYEQYF. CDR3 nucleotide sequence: TGTGCCAGCAGCTTAGTCCTGGACAGCTCCTACGAGCAGTACTTC.

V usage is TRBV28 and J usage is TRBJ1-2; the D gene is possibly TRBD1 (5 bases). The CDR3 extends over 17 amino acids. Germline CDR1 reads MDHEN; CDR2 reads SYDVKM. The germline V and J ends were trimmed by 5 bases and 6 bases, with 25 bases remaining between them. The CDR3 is CASSPYLVQGRKDGYTF. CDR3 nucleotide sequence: TGTGCCAGCAGTCCTTATCTAGTGCAGGGAAGGAAGGATGGCTACACCTTC.